This T cell receptor (beta chain) was observed in a study of shared T cell receptors in the human thymus. V was clipped by 6 bases and J by 11 bases; unmatched bases: 6. The V gene's germline CDR1 is SNHLY and CDR2 FYNNEI. CDR3 length equals 12 residues. TCRdb keeps only in-frame clones here, not all; method: immunoSEQ multiplex PCR. The table has about 710,000 clones, over 75% seen once. Another study also made use of these data, one on human thymus T cells.

What was sequenced was thymocytes. The chain links TRBV2 to TRBJ2-1; TRBD2 matches 8 bases. The TCR was taken from a boy in the first two years of life with a congenital heart defect. The CDR3 spells CASSPGTSKQFF. As DNA, the CDR3 is TGTGCCAGCAGCCCCGGGACTAGTAAGCAGTTCTTC. The entire variable domain, with the rest obtained from reference TRBV2 and TRBJ2-1, is as follows: EPEVTQTPSHQVTQMGQEVILRCVPISNHLYFYWYRQILGQKVEFLVSFYNNEISEKSEIFDDQFSVERPDGSNFTLKIRSTKLEDSAMYFCASSPGTSKQFFGPGTRLTVL.